Listed below are T cell receptor beta chains from one sample, sequenced in a study of shared clonotypes between healthy human individuals. The table came from immunoSEQ multiplex PCR; TCRdb's copy has only in-frame clones and leaves some out. In the table there are around 980,000 clones, approximately 78% of which are singletons. The material sequenced was memory CD4+ T cells from PBMCs. The receptors were gathered from a man aged 18 to 30 in good health. Some clones in this sample may be carry-over from other donors' samples. Each CDR3 is given without its conserved first and last residue. The listing skips clone size in some rows; elsewhere it reads once, few, many or a size class.

v_call clone_size cdr3_aa
TRBV10-3 NA AISEWQGISGELF
TRBV2 once ASSDRQGRPGTAYNEQF
TRBV7-3 NA ASSHGTAYSNQPQH
TRBV6-5 NA ASSYSGDSYNEQF
TRBV6-6 many ASSYTGAGNEQF
TRBV6-6 NA ASRPGGVGQPQH
TRBV5-5 NA ASSSGTSGRAKTQY
TRBV19 many ASTSALSD
TRBV6-5 NA ASKRQRNQPQH
TRBV11-2 NA ASSLIGAATNEKLF
TRBV6-1 NA ASSASRGQGIGQY
TRBV25-1 NA ASSDSAGGYEQY
TRBV6-1 NA ASSATVNTEAF
TRBV14 NA ASSQDWYGQF
TRBV5-6 NA ASSLQTGPLTPYEQY
TRBV6-5 NA ASTQAGSDTQY
TRBV7-9 NA ASSRLGTGRETQY
TRBV9 NA ASSVGGPQATDTQY
TRBV5-1 NA ASSADGQGEKLF
TRBV2 NA ASSPGQEGNQPQH
TRBV10-3 few AISPGQGALIEFYEQY
TRBV9 NA ARPRGPRAGGHTDTQY
TRBV7-3 NA ASSSSGGEQY
TRBV29-1 NA SVARQTNTGELF
TRBV11-1 NA ASSFNAPGQGYEQY
TRBV7-2 NA ASSLAMKGEAF
TRBV28 NA ASSSRTAGNTIY
TRBV6-1 NA ASSEVKLMNTEAF
TRBV9 NA ASSQSTPGNTIY
TRBV9 NA ASSFGGDGTDTQY
TRBV5-6 NA ASSLMSFERETQY
TRBV29-1 few SVDTDTQY
TRBV11-2 NA ASSSGTGTGVKQY
TRBV25-1 NA ASTPQLVSTDTQY
TRBV30 NA AWSAGYSYEQY
TRBV12-2 few ASLASPQTYNEQF
TRBV27 NA ASLLAGGEETQY
TRBV2 NA ASTRLDRTGELF
TRBV11-2 NA ASSPTATGNYEQY
TRBV5-1 NA ASSLWTSGDYEQY
TRBV28 NA ASKGQLFNQPQH
TRBV28 NA ASSLSGLIGELF
TRBV19 NA ASNPTISNQPQH
TRBV29-1 NA SVEGLAMNEQF
TRBV6-5 few ASSYSTSSEYNEQF
TRBV19 NA ASKRKAGVADTQY
TRBV2 NA ASSEAGILVGYT
TRBV28 few ASSPPLAGFTDTQY
TRBV19 NA ASSTNRDGTEAF
TRBV10-3 few AISESTGSGNQPQH
TRBV2 NA ASILGPSSYNEQF
TRBV7-3 NA ASSLRPTSTDTQY
TRBV29-1 NA SVPPDGGETQY
TRBV15 NA ATSGRGPRVGQPQH
TRBV6-6 NA ASSYEPYGYT
TRBV15 NA ATSRDGEAF
TRBV5-1 NA ASGKGARGSYEQY
TRBV7-9 NA ASSFGRGDGYT
TRBV19 NA ASSIGVGGSGRETQY